This T cell receptor beta chain was identified during a study of cytomegalovirus exposure and HLA in healthy donors. The germline V gene encodes CDR1 LNHDA and CDR2 SQIVND (reference sequence). V shed 5 bases, J shed 8 bases, and the junction held 5 bases outside the gene matches. The CDR3 sequence is 14 residues long. With 60 Vbeta and 13 Jbeta primers, the PCR was carried out. Method: immunoSEQ multiplex PCR; TCRdb's copy keeps in-frame clones and lacks some. The sample yields about 110,000 clones, approximately 82% seen once. The sequenced sample was PBMCs. The chain links TRBV19 to TRBJ1-6, with 8 bases matching TRBD1. The receptor was isolated from a man in his thirties or forties in good health and CMV-seropositive. CDR3 sequence reads: CASSLPGQDSPLHF. The CDR3 region has the DNA TGTGCCAGTAGTCTACCGGGACAGGATTCACCCCTCCACTTT.